One sample yielded the 16 T cell receptor beta chains listed below, sequenced in a study of blood T cells in healthy people across ages (dated by TCRdb to about 2015). Library preparation employed 5' RACE. The data were produced on an Illumina HiSeq 2500. A second PCR of roughly 7 to 12 cycles was run with a J-beta primer mix and a sample-barcoded 5' primer. TCRdb reanalyzed the raw reads on its own, using fastp at Q25 for trimming and MiXCR for clone calling, and kept in-frame beta chains. Under each unique CDR3 protein, matching rows form one entry showing the most common genes and DNA. The sample includes some 760,000 distinct CDR3 sequences, with approximately 25% observed a single time. Jointly, the top ten make up roughly 3.8% of the sample. The same specimen was also included in a second study, on T cells of mothers and their children.

Sequencing used blood. The receptors originated from a boy younger than 18 in good health.

The chain couples TRBV6-1 to TRBJ1-2; 8 positions agree with TRBD1. Germline CDR1 reads MNHNS; CDR2 reads SASEGT. V was clipped by 3 bases and J by 4 bases; unmatched bases: 1. This CDR3 has 13 amino acids. The CDR3 region is CASSEGQVYGYTF. DNA for the CDR3: TGTGCCAGCAGTGAGGGACAGGTCTATGGCTACACCTTC.

The J gene is TRBJ2-7, the V gene TRBV12-3 or TRBV12-4, with 10 bases that match TRBD2. V dropped 3 bases and J dropped 2; count of bases not matched to a gene: 1. This CDR3 contains 14 residues. The CDR3 is CASSLGLAPYEQYF. CDR3 nucleotide sequence: TGTGCCAGCAGTTTGGGACTAGCGCCCTACGAGCAGTACTTC.

The chain carries TRBV28 and TRBJ2-5, with 8 bases matching TRBD1. J lost 7 bases, V lost 6 bases, and 7 bases had no gene match. Germline values: CDR1 MDHEN, CDR2 SYDVKM. The CDR3 spans 13 residues. The CDR3 reads CASRDRDIGTQYF. The CDR3 region has the DNA TGTGCCAGCAGGGACAGGGACATAGGGACCCAGTACTTC. The full variable domain, completed using reference TRBV28 and TRBJ2-5, is DVKVTQSSRYLVKRTGEKVFLECVQDMDHENMFWYRQDPGLGLRLIYFSYDVKMKEKGDIPEGYSVSREKKERFSLILESASTNQTSMYLCASRDRDIGTQYFGPGTRLLVL.

V usage is TRBV5-1 and J usage is TRBJ2-5; no clear D. The J call is in doubt because the DNA end fits TRBJ2-1 better. The CDR3 has 12 amino acids. CDR1 is SGHRS, CDR2 YFSETQ, per germline. CDR3 coding DNA: TGCGCCAGCAGGAACAGCTACAATGAGCAGTTCTTC. Its protein is CASRNSYNEQFF.

This clonotype has ten or more counts. This sequence joins TRBV7-8 and TRBJ2-1; TRBD2 matches at 8 bases. Germline V gene sequence: CDR1 SGHVS, CDR2 FQNEAQ. This CDR3 is 14 amino acids long. The ends lost 8 bases at V and 4 bases at J; junction bases unmatched: 7. The CDR3 DNA is TGTGCCAGCTCTGGGACTAGTCCGTACAATGAGCAGTTCTTC. This sequence encodes CASSGTSPYNEQFF.

The chain joins TRBV20-1 to TRBJ2-5, with 7 positions matching TRBD2. The DNA end favors TRBJ2-7, so the J call may be wrong. This CDR3 has 14 residues. Germline CDR1 reads DFQATT; CDR2 reads SNEGSKA (reference sequence). CDR3 DNA: TGCAGTGCTAGAGAGGGCGGGAGTAGCAACGAGCAGTACTTC. Its protein product is CSAREGGSSNEQYF.

The J gene is TRBJ2-6, the V gene TRBV28; D is unclear. Per the germline V gene, CDR1 is MDHEN and CDR2 is SYDVKM. The CDR3 totals 16 residues. Trimming left V 4 bases short and J 0 bases short, with 10 bases between. The CDR3 DNA is TGTGCCAGCAGTTCCCGACTGAGCTCTGGGGCCAACGTCCTGACTTTC. The encoded protein is CASSSRLSSGANVLTF.

Of note for this clonotype: The junction shows a germline mismatch at one end, possibly a read error. The chain employs TRBV10-3 and TRBJ2-1; D call uncertain. Germline CDR1 and CDR2: ENHRY and SYGVKD. The CDR3 has 14 amino acids. CDR3 loop: CAISEQSSHNEQFF. In nucleotides, the CDR3 is TGTGCCATCAGTGAACAGAGCTCCCACAATGAGCAGTTCTTC.

In its sample, this clonotype was seen a few times. This chain joins TRBV12-3 or TRBV12-4 and TRBJ2-7; 8 nucleotides line up with TRBD1. The length of the CDR3 is 16 residues. The V segment lost 0 bases and the J segment 5 bases; nucleotides outside the gene matches: 9. CDR3 in amino acids: CASSLAPVRGLDEQYF. The DNA for the CDR3 is TGTGCCAGCAGTTTAGCGCCGGTCAGGGGGCTTGACGAGCAGTACTTC.

The V call is TRBV21-1, the J call TRBJ2-5; TRBD2, the table's D call, lacks a check against the DNA. TRBV21-1 is a known pseudogene. This CDR3 has 19 residues. The CDR3 reads CASSKAREGSGTTQETQYF. CDR3 nucleotide sequence: TGTGCCAGCAGCAAAGCGCGGGAAGGTAGCGGGACCACTCAAGAGACCCAGTACTTC.

This clonotype was counted only a few times. The rearrangement joins TRBV29-1 to TRBJ2-7; 7 nucleotides agree with TRBD1. J gave up 6 bases and V 1 base, and 3 bases lay outside the gene matches. CDR3 length: 12 residues. Germline V CDR1 and CDR2: SQVTM, ANQGSEA. DNA of the CDR3: TGCAGCGTTGAAGGTGACAGGGCCGAGCAGTACTTC. Encoded protein: CSVEGDRAEQYF.

V and J are TRBV7-8 and TRBJ2-3; 8 bases agree with TRBD2. This CDR3 comprises 16 residues. Germline CDR1 SGHVS, CDR2 FQNEAQ. V dropped 2 bases and J dropped 1; count of bases not matched to a gene: 5. CDR3 protein: CASSLFILAGTDTQYF. The CDR3 nucleotides are TGTGCCAGCAGCTTATTCATACTAGCGGGCACAGATACGCAGTATTTT.

This clonotype was detected only a few times. This sequence joins TRBV27 and TRBJ2-1; 9 bases are shared with TRBD2. V dropped 3 bases and J dropped 7; count of bases not matched to a gene: 7. The CDR3 is made up of 15 amino acids. Germline V lookup: CDR1 MNHEY, CDR2 SMNVEV (reference sequence). This CDR3 reads CASSLGLAVGNEQFF. In DNA form, the CDR3 reads TGTGCCAGCAGTTTGGGACTAGCAGTAGGGAATGAGCAGTTCTTC.

About this clonotype: The junction shows a germline mismatch at one end, possibly a read error. The V and J genes are TRBV3-1 and TRBJ1-4; 7 bases are a match to TRBD1. The CDR3 totals 16 residues. Germline assignment: CDR1 LGHDT and CDR2 YNNKEL (reference sequence). As DNA, the CDR3 is TGTGCCAGCAGTCAAGAAGGAGTGAGACAGGGAAGGAAACTGTTTTTT. It codes for CASSQEGVRQGRKLFF.

This clonotype was detected only a few times. The chain uses TRBV28 and TRBJ2-5, with 9 bases matching TRBD2. The DNA matches TRBJ2-7 better at its end, which makes the J call doubtful. The germline V gene encodes CDR1 MDHEN and CDR2 SYDVKM. CDR3 length: 15 amino acids. The CDR3 loop is CASSLSTSGPYEQYF. CDR3 nucleotides: TGTGCCAGCAGTTTGTCGACTAGCGGACCCTACGAGCAGTACTTC.

The rearrangement links TRBV6-1 to TRBJ2-1; 9 bases are a match to TRBD2. J lost 2 bases, V lost 5 bases, and 7 bases had no gene match. The CDR3 spans 16 residues. The germline V gene encodes CDR1 MNHNS and CDR2 SASEGT. The CDR3 region is CASSPSGGLTYNEQFF. The CDR3 DNA is TGTGCCAGCAGTCCGAGCGGGGGGCTGACCTACAATGAGCAGTTCTTC.